Below, 32 T cell receptor beta chains from the same sample are listed, as sequenced in a study of T cell clones after liver transplantation. Generated by immunoSEQ multiplex PCR, the TCRdb table keeps only in-frame clones and is missing some. The sample has around 100,000 clones, around 84% seen once. The sequencing here drew on CD4+ T cells from blood, taken 45 to 50 months after liver transplant. These receptors all stem from a human patient who received a liver transplant. Some T cells may have come from the graft donor.

This clone was counted a single time. The chain employs TRBV18 and TRBJ2-5; a possible D gene is TRBD1 (5 bases). The V end was cut by 0 bases, the J end by 2 bases, with 7 bases between. CDR3 length equals 14 residues. CDR1 and CDR2 from the germline V gene are KGHSH and LQKENI. The CDR3 region is CASSPPGQQETQYF. The CDR3 DNA is TGTGCCAGCTCACCACCGGGGCAGCAAGAGACCCAGTACTTC.

The chain joins TRBV5-1 to TRBJ2-3; 7 positions agree with TRBD2. The CDR3 consists of 15 residues. Germline CDR1 and CDR2: SGHRS and YFSETQ. V shed 3 bases and J 4 bases; nucleotides not matched to a gene: 8. The CDR3 region is CASSSAGMGADTQYF. CDR3 coding DNA: TGCGCCAGCAGCTCAGCGGGGATGGGCGCAGATACGCAGTATTTT.

V gene TRBV15 combines with J gene TRBJ2-1; 11 nucleotides line up with TRBD2. Germline assignment: CDR1 LNHNV and CDR2 YYDKDF (reference sequence). This CDR3 has 15 amino acids. V dropped 0 bases and J dropped 9; count of bases not matched to a gene: 4. CDR3 in DNA: TGTGCCACCAGCAGAGAGCTAGCGGGGGGCGGTGAGCAGTTCTTC. It specifies CATSRELAGGGEQFF.

This chain uses TRBV20-1 with TRBJ1-2; D remains unclear. Trimming left V 8 bases short and J 3 bases short, with 10 bases between. This CDR3 contains 11 residues. CDR1 and CDR2 (germline): DFQATT, SNEGSKA (reference sequence). The CDR3 DNA reads TGCAGTTCAAAGGGTGACTATGGCTACACCTTC. It is translated as CSSKGDYGYTF.

The V gene is TRBV7-3, the J gene TRBJ1-2; 7 bases are shared with TRBD1. Germline CDR1 reads SGHTA; CDR2 reads FQGTGA. The CDR3 extends over 13 amino acids. V lost 5 bases, J lost 6 bases, and 6 bases stayed unmatched. The CDR3 coding sequence is TGTGCCAGCAGCCGACAGGGTAGAGATGGCTACACCTTC. Translation gives CASSRQGRDGYTF.

CDR3: CATSRTTGQGFNQPQHF. Written as DNA, the CDR3 is TGTGCCACCAGCAGGACTACGGGACAGGGGTTCAATCAGCCCCAGCATTTT. The chain combines TRBV15 with TRBJ1-5; 10 bases agree with TRBD1. This CDR3 region has 17 residues. J gave up 3 bases and V 3 bases, and 8 bases lay outside the gene matches. Germline V lookup: CDR1 LNHNV, CDR2 YYDKDF (reference sequence).

This chain's CDR3 is CASSASLAGGWNEQFF. The CDR3 DNA sequence: TGTGCCAGCAGCGCATCACTAGCGGGGGGGTGGAATGAGCAGTTCTTC. The chain recombines TRBV9 with TRBJ2-1; TRBD2 agrees at 13 bases. The CDR3 covers 16 residues. The junction had 7 bases not matched to a gene; V was cut back by 3 bases and J by 7 bases. Per germline, CDR1 SGDLS and CDR2 YYNGEE.

The chain joins TRBV5-6 to TRBJ2-5; 7 bases map to TRBD1. The V segment lost 0 bases and the J segment 2 bases; nucleotides outside the gene matches: 7. The CDR3 contains 16 residues. The V gene's germline CDR1 is SGHDT and CDR2 YYEEEE. CDR3 region: CASSLEVGRGQETQYF. The CDR3 DNA follows: TGTGCCAGCAGCTTGGAGGTTGGCAGGGGGCAAGAGACCCAGTACTTC.

In its sample, this clone was seen a few times. The chain is built from TRBV19 and TRBJ1-4, with TRBD1 identical over 9 bases. V lost 8 bases to trimming and J lost 5 bases; unmatched junction nucleotides: 3. Germline-derived CDR1 and CDR2 are LNHDA and SQIVND (reference sequence). There are 13 residues in the CDR3. CDR3 nucleotide sequence: TGTGCCAGTCGGGACAGGGCAAATGAAAAACTGTTTTTT. Amino acids: CASRDRANEKLFF.

The rearrangement uses TRBV5-6 and TRBJ1-4, with unresolved D. CDR1 is SGHDT and CDR2 is YYEEEE in the germline V gene. This CDR3 is 16 amino acids long. The V end was cut by 3 bases, the J end by 0 bases, with 12 bases between. CDR3 DNA sequence: TGTGCCAGCAGCTACGGGTCCGGTACAACTAATGAAAAACTGTTTTTT. Residues: CASSYGSGTTNEKLFF. Complete variable domain (other parts from reference TRBV5-6 and TRBJ1-4): DAGVTQSPTHLIKTRGQQVTLRCSPKSGHDTVSWYQQALGQGPQFIFQYYEEEERQRGNFPDRFSGHQFPNYSSELNVNALLLGDSALYLCASSYGSGTTNEKLFFGSGTQLSVL.

The chain uses TRBV5-6 and TRBJ2-1; 8 bases line up with TRBD1. Trimming cost V 6 bases and J 0 bases; bases outside gene matches: 8. The CDR3 length is 16 residues. Germline CDR1 is SGHDT and CDR2 is YYEEEE. CDR3 sequence: CASIKTGDSSYNEQFF. In nucleotides, the CDR3 is TGTGCCAGCATCAAGACAGGGGACAGCTCCTACAATGAGCAGTTCTTC.

The chain couples TRBV5-1 to TRBJ2-5, with unresolved D. The CDR3 runs 14 residues. The germline V gene encodes CDR1 SGHRS and CDR2 YFSETQ. Trimming pared 0 bases from V and 3 bases from J, leaving 9 bases between. CDR3 sequence: CASSLASGKETQYF. In nucleotides, the CDR3 is TGCGCCAGCAGCTTGGCTAGTGGGAAAGAGACCCAGTACTTC. Together with reference TRBV5-1 and TRBJ2-5, the CDR3 gives the full variable domain: KAGVTQTPRYLIKTRGQQVTLSCSPISGHRSVSWYQQTPGQGLQFLFEYFSETQRNKGNFPGRFSGRQFSNSRSEMNVSTLELGDSALYLCASSLASGKETQYFGPGTRLLVL.

This clone has a handful of counts. This chain uses TRBV7-2 with TRBJ2-1; D possibly corresponds to TRBD2 (5 bases). This CDR3 spans 13 amino acids. Germline V lookup: CDR1 SGHTA, CDR2 FQGNSA. Between the trimmed V and J ends, which lost 4 bases and 8 bases, there was a span of 12 bases. The CDR3 protein is CASSYGLGDEQFF. The CDR3 nucleotides are TGTGCCAGCAGCTACGGCCTGGGAGATGAGCAGTTCTTC.

For this clone: Other DNA sequences in the same sample also yield this CDR3. V is TRBV14 and J is TRBJ2-1; D not certain. The germline CDR1 and CDR2 sequences are SGHDN and FVKESK. This CDR3 spans 15 amino acids. The V end was cut by 3 bases, the J end by 5 bases, with 14 bases between. DNA for the CDR3: TGTGCCAGCAGCCATCAGGTTAGCTTCAACAATGAGCAGTTCTTC. As protein: CASSHQVSFNNEQFF.

The V gene is TRBV7-2, the J gene TRBJ1-1; D possibly corresponds to TRBD1 (6 bases). Germline V lookup: CDR1 SGHTA, CDR2 FQGNSA. Trimming took 0 bases from V and 1 from J, leaving 15 bases between them. The CDR3 consists of 17 residues. The CDR3, as DNA: TGTGCCAGCAGCTTAGCGCTGCGGGGGGCCCGGAACACTGAAGCTTTCTTT. It encodes CASSLALRGARNTEAFF.

The gene calls are TRBV6-6 and TRBJ1-1; D is undetermined. Trimming shortened V by 6 bases and J by 2 bases, and 16 bases separated the two germline ends. The CDR3 runs 15 residues. The germline V gene encodes CDR1 MNHNY and CDR2 SVGAGI (reference sequence). Here the CDR3 reads CASSRLQPVNTEAFF. CDR3 DNA sequence: TGTGCCAGCAGCCGACTACAACCGGTAAACACTGAAGCTTTCTTT.

The rearrangement joins TRBV5-1 to TRBJ2-7, with a possible D match to TRBD1 (5 bases). The V and J ends lost 4 bases and 6 bases respectively, with 17 bases between them. The CDR3 totals 14 residues. CDR1 and CDR2 (germline): SGHRS, YFSETQ. CDR3 DNA sequence: TGCGCCAGCAGCCCTGGTCAGGGCTTGGGCGAGCAGTACTTC. This codes for CASSPGQGLGEQYF.

J is TRBJ1-1 and V is TRBV2; 9 bases line up with TRBD1. This CDR3 has 14 residues. CDR1 and CDR2 (germline): SNHLY, FYNNEI. Trimming cost V 3 bases and J 5 bases; bases outside gene matches: 4. The CDR3: CASSDGTGWTEAFF. CDR3 coding DNA: TGTGCCAGCAGTGATGGGACAGGGTGGACTGAAGCTTTCTTT.

This chain joins TRBV7-3 and TRBJ2-1; TRBD2 matches at 9 bases. The CDR3 is 14 amino acids. V lost 4 bases, J lost 6 bases, and 4 bases stayed unmatched. CDR1 SGHTA and CDR2 FQGTGA come from the germline V gene. In DNA form, the CDR3 reads TGTGCCAGCAGCTCCCGTAGCGGGAGCAATGAGCAGTTCTTC. Translation gives CASSSRSGSNEQFF.

The rearrangement uses TRBV27 and TRBJ2-3, with D possibly being TRBD2 (5 bases). V lost 5 bases, J lost 2 bases, and 14 bases lay in between. Germline V gene sequence: CDR1 MNHEY, CDR2 SMNVEV (reference sequence). This CDR3 region has 15 residues. The CDR3 region is CASSPLGEPTDTQYF. The CDR3 DNA sequence: TGTGCCAGCAGTCCCCTGGGAGAACCCACAGATACGCAGTATTTT.

J is TRBJ1-6 and V is TRBV30; tentatively, D is TRBD1 (5 bases). The V end was cut by 0 bases, the J end by 7 bases, with 10 bases between. Germline assignment: CDR1 GTSNPN and CDR2 SVGIG (reference sequence). CDR3 length: 14 amino acids. The CDR3 DNA reads TGTGCCTGGAGTGTACGAGGGGAGAATTCACCCCTCCACTTT. Encoded protein: CAWSVRGENSPLHF.

The rearrangement links TRBV30 to TRBJ2-1, with TRBD2 matching over 11 bases. The CDR3 consists of 15 residues. Germline loops: CDR1 GTSNPN, CDR2 SVGIG (reference sequence). V lost 0 bases to trimming and J lost 6 bases; unmatched junction nucleotides: 4. CDR3 bases: TGTGCCTGGAGTGTAGGGCTAGCGGGAGGCAATGAGCAGTTCTTC. This gives the protein CAWSVGLAGGNEQFF. The whole variable domain, remainder taken from reference TRBV30 and TRBJ2-1, is SQTIHQWPATLVQPVGSPLSLECTVEGTSNPNLYWYRQAAGRGLQLLFYSVGIGQISSEVPQNLSASRPQDRQFILSSKKLLLSDSGFYLCAWSVGLAGGNEQFFGPGTRLTVL.

V gene TRBV2 combines with J gene TRBJ2-1; D possibly uses TRBD1 or TRBD2 (5 bases each). The CDR3 has 10 amino acids. From germline, CDR1 is SNHLY and CDR2 FYNNEI. V was clipped by 3 bases and J by 13 bases, with 7 bases between them. The CDR3 nucleotides are TGTGCCAGCAGTGAGAGGGGTCAGTTCTTC. Its translation: CASSERGQFF.

This clone was seen only once. The chain employs TRBV6-6 and TRBJ1-5, with D perhaps TRBD1 (6 bases). The CDR3 runs 15 residues. Trimming cost V 3 bases and J 4 bases, with 13 bases left between them. Germline V gene sequence: CDR1 MNHNY, CDR2 SVGAGI (reference sequence). CDR3 bases: TGTGCCAGCAGTTATGGGGGAGGGGGGAATCAGCCCCAGCATTTT. This translates into CASSYGGGGNQPQHF.

This clone was recorded once. The chain couples TRBV10-1 to TRBJ1-1; 8 bases match TRBD1. CDR1 and CDR2 (germline): WNHNN, SYGVQD (reference sequence). V shed 3 bases, J shed 1 base, and the junction held 4 bases outside the gene matches. The CDR3 has 15 amino acids. The CDR3 loop is CASSDQGASNTEAFF. The CDR3 nucleotides are TGCGCCAGCAGTGATCAGGGGGCTTCGAACACTGAAGCTTTCTTT.

The genes are TRBV18 and TRBJ1-1, with D hard to call. The CDR3 is made up of 14 amino acids. The ends were cut back, 3 bases at V and 2 bases at J, with 10 bases in the middle. Germline V gives CDR1 KGHSH, CDR2 LQKENI. The CDR3, as DNA: TGTGCCAGCTCACCCGCTTTTGTTAACACTGAAGCTTTCTTT. This sequence encodes CASSPAFVNTEAFF. Supplemented by reference TRBV18 and TRBJ1-1, the full variable domain reads NAGVMQNPRHLVRRRGQEARLRCSPMKGHSHVYWYRQLPEEGLKFMVYLQKENIIDESGMPKERFSAEFPKEGPSILRIQQVVRGDSAAYFCASSPAFVNTEAFFGQGTRLTVV.

CDR3: CASSSPGQGSYEQYF. The CDR3, as DNA: TGTGCCAGCAGTTCACCGGGACAGGGCTCCTACGAGCAGTACTTC. The chain joins TRBV6-1 to TRBJ2-7; 9 bases are shared with TRBD1. The CDR3 sequence is 15 residues long. Germline values: CDR1 MNHNS, CDR2 SASEGT. The J segment lost 0 bases and the V segment lost 5 bases, leaving 5 bases of the junction unmatched.

V gene TRBV29-1 combines with J gene TRBJ2-2, with D tentatively TRBD2 (5 bases). The CDR3 spans 11 residues. Looked up from germline, CDR1 is SQVTM and CDR2 is ANQGSEA. CDR3 sequence reads: CGGQHTGELFF. CDR3 DNA: TGCGGCGGGCAACACACCGGGGAGCTGTTTTTT.

J is TRBJ1-1 and V is TRBV19; D perhaps matches TRBD1 (5 bases). Between the trimmed V and J ends, which lost 6 bases and 7 bases, there was a span of 9 bases. The germline CDR1 and CDR2 sequences are LNHDA and SQIVND (reference sequence). This CDR3 is built from 11 residues. This chain's CDR3 is CASRTQVEAFF. The CDR3 region has the DNA TGTGCCAGTAGGACACAGGTTGAAGCTTTCTTT.

The chain recombines TRBV7-2 with TRBJ1-3; D uncertain. The CDR3 spans 15 residues. Trimming shortened V by 5 bases and J by 10 bases, and 21 bases separated the two germline ends. CDR1 and CDR2 from the germline V gene are SGHTA and FQGNSA. The CDR3 DNA reads as TGTGCCAGCAGCCCTACCGCCCCGCTAAGTAATACCATATATTTT. Amino acids: CASSPTAPLSNTIYF.

This chain joins TRBV18 and TRBJ1-5; maybe TRBD1 (6 bases). Trimming took 4 bases from V and 3 from J, leaving 10 bases between them. Germline V lookup: CDR1 KGHSH, CDR2 LQKENI. The CDR3 totals 14 residues. The CDR3 here is CASSQQGINQPQHF. CDR3 bases: TGTGCCAGCTCACAACAGGGAATCAATCAGCCCCAGCATTTT.

V is TRBV5-1 and J is TRBJ2-3, with 7 bases identical to TRBD1. Losses at the gene ends were 3 bases for V and 0 bases for J; bases not matched to a gene: 4. CDR3 length equals 15 residues. Germline V gene sequence: CDR1 SGHRS, CDR2 YFSETQ. The CDR3 loop reads CASSSGQLSTDTQYF. The CDR3 nucleotides are TGCGCCAGCAGCTCGGGACAGCTAAGCACAGATACGCAGTATTTT.